The 4 T cell receptor beta chains below all came from one sample that was sequenced in a study of T cells in localized non-small cell lung cancer. Using immunoSEQ multiplex PCR, the repertoire was profiled, and TCRdb retains in-frame clones only, with some absent. This sample yields about 79,000 clones, of which more than 70% are seen a single time; 20% to 25% belongs to the top ten. Here the sequenced sample was peripheral blood, taken before any cancer treatment. The receptors were sampled from a woman aged 35-75 years with stage I squamous cell lung carcinoma.

This chain uses TRBV29-1 with TRBJ2-3; D is unresolved. This CDR3 region has 14 residues. Trimming pared 4 bases from V and 0 bases from J, leaving 11 bases between. CDR1 and CDR2 from the germline V gene are SQVTM and ANQGSEA. This chain's CDR3 is CSVVSFTSTDTQYF. Here the CDR3 DNA reads TGCAGCGTTGTCTCTTTCACTAGCACAGATACGCAGTATTTT.

The chain joins TRBV6-1 to TRBJ1-1; D perhaps matches TRBD1 (5 bases). The germline V gene encodes CDR1 MNHNS and CDR2 SASEGT. Trimming took off 6 bases at V and 2 bases at J, with 13 bases between the two ends. This CDR3 has 14 amino acids. The DNA for the CDR3 is TGTGCCAGCAGAAGTAGACAGTCTAACACTGAAGCTTTCTTT. Translated, it gives CASRSRQSNTEAFF.

CDR3 nucleotides: TGTGCCAGCAGTTACCCGCAGAACAATGAGCAGTTCTTC. Protein sequence: CASSYPQNNEQFF. The J gene is TRBJ2-1, the V gene TRBV6-6; no clear D. Germline assignment: CDR1 MNHNY and CDR2 SVGAGI (reference sequence). V was shortened by 2 bases and J by 5 bases, with 7 bases between the two germline ends. The CDR3 is 13 amino acids.

The chain employs TRBV7-8 and TRBJ2-7; 8 bases are shared with TRBD1. This CDR3 comprises 14 residues. V shed 5 bases, J shed 3 bases, and the junction held 6 bases outside the gene matches. Germline assignment: CDR1 SGHVS and CDR2 FQNEAQ. The CDR3 DNA reads as TGTGCCAGCAGCAACCGGGACAGGCGCTACGAGCAGTACTTC. It is translated as CASSNRDRRYEQYF.